The 7 T cell receptor beta chains below all came from one sample that was sequenced in a study of shared clonotypes between healthy human individuals (dated by TCRdb to 2018 to 2020). The method behind the library was the immunoSEQ multiplex PCR assay. Imported from immuneACCESS, the table was reduced by TCRdb to in-frame sequences with V and J called. These copies leave out some clones; in studies compared against another copy, an unresolved V gene accounts for under half, and the cause of the remainder is not known. For this sample there are 2,500,000 or so clones; approximately 90% appear just once. Clones ranked in the top ten supply around 0.4% of the sample. Sequenced input: naive CD4+ T cells from PBMCs. The sample's cell subset or site, from its label and the paper: CD45RA+ positively selected. The receptors here all came from a man younger than 35 in good health. Some clones in this sample may be carry-over from other donors' samples.

CDR3 protein: CATSRPAGQGAGAISNQPQHF. CDR3 in DNA: TGTGCCACCAGCAGACCCGCGGGCCAGGGTGCCGGGGCAATAAGCAATCAGCCCCAGCATTTT. The rearrangement links TRBV15 to TRBJ1-5, with D perhaps matching TRBD1 (5 bases). Germline values: CDR1 LNHNV, CDR2 YYDKDF (reference sequence). This CDR3 contains 21 residues. Trimming took off 2 bases at V and 1 base at J, with 27 bases between the two ends. Full variable domain (missing parts from reference TRBV15 and TRBJ1-5): DAMVIQNPRYQVTQFGKPVTLSCSQTLNHNVMYWYQQKSSQAPKLLFHYYDKDFNNEADTPDNFQSRRPNTSFCFLDIRSPGLGDTAMYLCATSRPAGQGAGAISNQPQHFGDGTRLSIL.

The V call is TRBV11-2, the J call TRBJ2-4, with 10 bases matching TRBD1. The CDR3 is made up of 16 amino acids. Trimming cost V 4 bases and J 2 bases; bases outside gene matches: 5. Germline lookup yields CDR1 SGHAT and CDR2 FQNNGV. The CDR3 here is CASSSSGQGTKNIQYF. The CDR3 DNA follows: TGTGCCAGCAGCTCATCGGGACAGGGGACCAAAAACATTCAGTACTTC.

This chain links TRBV4-1 with TRBJ2-3, with TRBD2 matching 11 bases. The V gene end was trimmed by 4 bases and the J gene end by 3 bases; junction bases not matched to a gene: 6. Looked up from germline, CDR1 is MGHRA and CDR2 is YSYEKL. The CDR3 runs 16 residues. The chain's CDR3 is CASSLTSGSVTDTQYF. The CDR3 DNA reads as TGCGCCAGCAGCCTAACTAGCGGGAGTGTAACAGATACGCAGTATTTT.

The chain couples TRBV5-6 to TRBJ2-3; tentative D call: TRBD2 (5 bases). This CDR3 region has 15 residues. V was pared by 0 bases and J by 0 bases, with 8 bases between. Germline-derived CDR1 and CDR2 are SGHDT and YYEEEE. The CDR3 DNA sequence: TGTGCCAGCAGCTTGGAAACTAGGAGCACAGATACGCAGTATTTT. This sequence encodes CASSLETRSTDTQYF.

The table lists this clone with a few counts. V and J are TRBV2 and TRBJ1-1; 9 bases map to TRBD1. V shed 4 bases and J 7 bases; nucleotides not matched to a gene: 7. The CDR3 has 14 amino acids. The germline V gene has CDR1 SNHLY and CDR2 FYNNEI. The CDR3 DNA follows: TGTGCCAGCAGTGGGGACAGGGTGAACGGTGAAGCTTTCTTT. Protein product: CASSGDRVNGEAFF. The variable domain in full, with the rest retrieved from reference TRBV2 and TRBJ1-1, is EPEVTQTPSHQVTQMGQEVILRCVPISNHLYFYWYRQILGQKVEFLVSFYNNEISEKSEIFDDQFSVERPDGSNFTLKIRSTKLEDSAMYFCASSGDRVNGEAFFGQGTRLTVV.

This clone was picked up a small number of times. This chain links TRBV6-5 with TRBJ1-1; TRBD1 might be the D (6 bases). The CDR3 length is 11 residues. CDR1 MNHEY and CDR2 SVGAGI come from the germline V gene. Trimming took 5 bases from V and 8 from J, leaving 9 bases between them. Here the CDR3 reads CASSGTREAFF. The CDR3 DNA follows: TGTGCCAGCAGTGGGACAAGAGAAGCTTTCTTT.

The gene calls are TRBV18 and TRBJ2-6, with D perhaps matching TRBD1 (6 bases). V dropped 5 bases and J dropped 1 base, with 9 bases sitting between them. Germline V gene sequence: CDR1 KGHSH, CDR2 LQKENI. This CDR3 spans 15 amino acids. The CDR3 DNA reads TGTGCCAGCTCAAGAACAGGGTCTGGGGCCAACGTCCTGACTTTC. It codes for CASSRTGSGANVLTF.